Included here is one T cell receptor beta chain sequence, with context. The source of the sample is a study of blood T cell repertoires in COVID-19. As for the study in general: From T cells, B-cell-depleted T cells, or PBMCs came the material, which was cDNA or gDNA.

Clones were read by immunoSEQ multiplex PCR, and TCRdb kept only the in-frame ones, dropping some. The sample has 190,000 or so clones, 90% to 95% seen once. V lost 8 bases and J 2 bases, leaving 13 bases between the germline ends. Germline CDR1 reads KGHSH; CDR2 reads LQKENI. The CDR3 runs to 14 residues. A Seattle source enrolled patients during active infection and followed them longitudinally. This rearrangement joins TRBV18 to TRBJ2-1; the D gene is possibly TRBD2 (7 bases). This clonotype was sampled from a man under 40 with COVID-19, enrolled during active disease. Sequenced input: peripheral blood. The CDR3 loop is CASGRGGAYNEQFF. The CDR3 DNA reads TGTGCCAGCGGGAGAGGGGGGGCCTACAATGAGCAGTTCTTC.